This passage covers 2 T cell receptor beta chains from one sample sequenced in a study of metastatic and nonmetastatic thyroid tumors. TCRdb used MiXCR to call clones anew from the PCR reads. The profile shows about 93,000 clones, less than 10% of them singletons. Nobody among the patients had been given any treatment before thyroid surgery. Input material: blood. The source of these receptors is a female donor with papillary thyroid cancer or a benign thyroid nodule (not recorded which). Some clones in this sample may be carry-over from other donors' samples.

This clone was counted at least ten times. The chain uses TRBV11-2 and TRBJ2-7, with TRBD1 matching 9 bases. J gave up 5 bases and V 4 bases, and 6 bases lay outside the gene matches. In germline, CDR1 is SGHAT, CDR2 FQNNGV. CDR3 length: 14 amino acids. In DNA form, the CDR3 reads TGTGCCAGCAGCTCCACCGGGACAGGGAACGAGCAGTACTTC. This codes for CASSSTGTGNEQYF. The whole variable domain, filled in from reference TRBV11-2 and TRBJ2-7, reads EAGVAQSPRYKIIEKRQSVAFWCNPISGHATLYWYQQILGQGPKLLIQFQNNGVVDDSQLPKDRFSAERLKGVDSTLKIQPAKLEDSAVYLCASSSTGTGNEQYFGPGTRLTVT.

This clone has ten or more counts. V is TRBV25-1 and J is TRBJ2-5, with no clear D. The CDR3 has 13 residues. Trimming left V 2 bases short and J 7 bases short, with 11 bases between. Germline V lookup: CDR1 MGHDK, CDR2 SYGVNS. CDR3 sequence (DNA): TGTGCCAGCAGTGAAGTTGCGACCGGGACCCAGTACTTC. Its translation: CASSEVATGTQYF.